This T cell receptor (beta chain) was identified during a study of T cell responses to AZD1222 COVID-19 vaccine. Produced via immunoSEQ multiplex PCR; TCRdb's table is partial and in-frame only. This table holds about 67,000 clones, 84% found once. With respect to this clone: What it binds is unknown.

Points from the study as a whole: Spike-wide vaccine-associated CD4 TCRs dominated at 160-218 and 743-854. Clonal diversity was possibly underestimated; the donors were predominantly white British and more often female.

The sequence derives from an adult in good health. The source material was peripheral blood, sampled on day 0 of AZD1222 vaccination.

Here the CDR3 DNA reads TGTGCCAGCTCACCGGGTCTCGGGGCCACCGGGGAGCTGTTTTTT. Its protein product is CASSPGLGATGELFF. The V gene is TRBV18, the J gene TRBJ2-2; the D gene could be TRBD1 or TRBD2 (5 bases each). The CDR3 has 15 amino acids. Between the trimmed V and J ends, which lost 3 bases and 4 bases, there was a span of 12 bases. In germline, CDR1 is KGHSH, CDR2 LQKENI.